The sequence of this T cell receptor (beta chain) was determined in a study of post-analysis software for immune sequencing data (dated by TCRdb to the mid-2010s). Concerning the study at large: The recorded disease courses included relapsing-remitting, secondary progressive and progressive-relapsing multiple sclerosis, and some patients had no subtype annotation. The patient repertoires were compared against roughly 12 previously published healthy control repertoires obtained from donors aged roughly 6 to 28 years. A subset of samples was prepared in parallel using single-end sample barcoding, then pooled and co-amplified after Illumina adapter ligation.

To demonstrate the VDJtools post-analysis software, TCR beta repertoires were profiled from the peripheral blood of 13 young patients with multiple sclerosis. Multiple sclerosis patients were children and adolescents aged roughly 6 to 17 years. In the case of this clonotype: It lacks a known antigen. No quality values exist for individual bases; no much larger clone is one base distant.

Taken from cysteine to phenylalanine, the CDR3 has 14 residues. Left in the record is the CDR3 DNA by itself, 42 bases read in frame from the first base. CDR1 and CDR2, per the germline V gene (reference sequence), are DFQATT and SNEGSKA. Library method: PCR. Sequenced on an Illumina HiSeq 2500. To reduce PCR and sequencing biases, unique molecular identifiers were incorporated into the TCR beta cDNA libraries. Per 1 to 10 million input T cells, approximately 500,000 cDNA molecules were obtained, such that each molecule approximated one T cell. The same protocol used for the earlier healthy control dataset was applied to prepare and sequence the patient libraries. Samples belonging to the same batch were prepared together, multiplexed and sequenced on a shared HiSeq lane. The study's own analysis went as follows. Raw barcoded reads were processed with MIGEC, discarding single-read molecular identifier groups before consensus assembly and CDR3 extraction. Clonotype tables were post-analysed with VDJtools, normalizing diversity by down-sampling all datasets to the smallest sample size. To correct batch-related cross-sample contamination, repertoire overlap clustering matched CDR3 amino acid sequences but not nucleotide sequences. Clones were called with MiXCR by TCRdb after fastp trimmed the public reads at Q25, and only in-frame beta chains were retained. Rows are combined by CDR3 protein, so each entry shows the most common genes and DNA. TCRdb's processing, not the authors', yielded these V and J calls. This sample lists some 500,000 distinct CDR3 sequences; under 55% were detected once. The biggest ten clones account for 12% of the sample.

Broader findings and caveats from the paper: The multiple sclerosis patient group was slightly younger than the control group. Normalized Chao1 diversity was significantly lower in multiple sclerosis patients than controls, suggesting substantial peripheral T-cell clonal expansion. When samples were clustered directly using the F measure, samples prepared in the same batch co-clustered strongly, which prompted a batch-effect correction. Patients showed significantly higher frequencies than controls for roughly five TRBV segments, among them TRBV5-6, TRBV5-1 and TRBV20-1.

The sequence links TRBV20-1 to TRBJ2-5, with TRBD2 matching 9 junction bases. The J call could be wrong; TRBJ2-7 is a better fit for the DNA end. The sequenced sample was blood. The sequence was collected from a girl aged 5-17 years with multiple sclerosis. The CDR3 region has the sequence CSADRSSGSYEQYF. The nucleotides are TGCAGTGCCGATCGGAGTAGCGGGAGCTACGAGCAGTACTTC.